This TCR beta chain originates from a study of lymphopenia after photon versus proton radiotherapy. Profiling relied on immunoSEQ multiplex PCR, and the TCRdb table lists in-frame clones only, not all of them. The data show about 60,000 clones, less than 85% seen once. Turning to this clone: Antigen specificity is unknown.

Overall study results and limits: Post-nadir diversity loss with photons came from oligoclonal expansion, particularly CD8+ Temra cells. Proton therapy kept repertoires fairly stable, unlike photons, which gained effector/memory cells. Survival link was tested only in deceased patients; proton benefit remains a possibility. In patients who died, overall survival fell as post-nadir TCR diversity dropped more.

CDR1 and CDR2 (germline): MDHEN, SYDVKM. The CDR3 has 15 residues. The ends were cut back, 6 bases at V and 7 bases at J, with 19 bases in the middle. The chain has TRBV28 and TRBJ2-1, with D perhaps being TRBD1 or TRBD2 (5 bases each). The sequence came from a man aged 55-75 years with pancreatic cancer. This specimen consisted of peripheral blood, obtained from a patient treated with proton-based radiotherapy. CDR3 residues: CASSLYLGKGNEQFF. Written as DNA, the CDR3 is TGTGCCAGCAGCCTTTACCTCGGGAAGGGGAATGAGCAGTTCTTC.